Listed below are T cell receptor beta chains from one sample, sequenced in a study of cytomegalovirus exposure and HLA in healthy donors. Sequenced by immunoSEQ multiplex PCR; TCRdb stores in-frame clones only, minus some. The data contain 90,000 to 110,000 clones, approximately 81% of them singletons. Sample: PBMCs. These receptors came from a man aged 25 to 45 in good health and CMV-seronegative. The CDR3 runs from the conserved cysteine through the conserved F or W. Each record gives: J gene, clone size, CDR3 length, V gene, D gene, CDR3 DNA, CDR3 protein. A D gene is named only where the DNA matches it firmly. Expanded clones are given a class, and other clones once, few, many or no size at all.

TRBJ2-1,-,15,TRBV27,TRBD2,TGTGCCAGCAGTTTTCCGGGTCTAGCGGGAGGCCAACCGTTCTTC,CASSFPGLAGGQPFF
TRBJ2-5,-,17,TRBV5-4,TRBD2,TGTGCCAGCAGCGGGTCGGGACTAGCGGGGGGGCCGAAGACCCAGTACTTC,CASSGSGLAGGPKTQYF
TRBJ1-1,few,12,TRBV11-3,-,TGTGCCAGCGAGCTGAGAGGCAAAGAAGCTTTCTTT,CASELRGKEAFF
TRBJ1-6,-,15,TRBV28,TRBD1,TGTGCCAGCGTAAGCGGACAGGGGAATAATTCACCCCTCCACTTT,CASVSGQGNNSPLHF
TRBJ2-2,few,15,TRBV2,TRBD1,TGTGCCAGCAGTGTTAGGACAGGGAACACCGGGGAGCTGTTTTTT,CASSVRTGNTGELFF
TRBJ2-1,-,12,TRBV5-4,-,TGTGCCAGCAGCTTCCAGTACAATGAGCAGTTCTTC,CASSFQYNEQFF
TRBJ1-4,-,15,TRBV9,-,TGTGCCAGCGCCCCAGGGTTGGGTGCTAATGAAAAACTGTTTTTT,CASAPGLGANEKLFF
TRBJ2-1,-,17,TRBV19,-,TGTGCCAGTAGTACTGACAGGTTTGGGGGCACCTACAATGAGCAGTTCTTC,CASSTDRFGGTYNEQFF
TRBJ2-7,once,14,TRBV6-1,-,TGTGCCAGCAGTGGACCCAGGCAATCCTACGAGCAGTACTTC,CASSGPRQSYEQYF
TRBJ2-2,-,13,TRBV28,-,TGTGCCAGCAGTTTAAGCTATGCCGGGGAGCTGTTTTTT,CASSLSYAGELFF
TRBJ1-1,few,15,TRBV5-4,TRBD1,TGTGCCAGCAGCTCGGGGACAGGGCTGAACACTGAAGCTTTCTTT,CASSSGTGLNTEAFF